This paragraph covers one TCR beta chain sequence. Its cognate antigen is unknown. This sample was taken from a study of graft-versus-host responses after intestinal transplantation. Study in general: Among the recipients, transplants were multivisceral, liver-intestinal, or isolated intestinal. Following induction with anti-thymocyte globulin, all recipients were given tacrolimus and steroids for two to three years.

Findings and limits, study-wide: Recipient bone marrow held GvH clones, some seen earlier in ileum or blood.

The V end was cut by 4 bases, the J end by 0 bases, with 10 bases between. Per germline, CDR1 MNHEY and CDR2 SMNVEV (reference sequence). The CDR3 runs 15 residues. Assay: immunoSEQ multiplex PCR; the TCRdb copy retains only in-frame clones and omits some. This sample has around 67,000 clones; around 90% occur once, and the top ten carry roughly 3.9%. The TCR sequence derives from a human donor who was the organ donor for an intestinal transplant. The starting material was unstimulated CD8+ T cells sorted from spleen or lymph node cells, obtained before transplant. The chain carries TRBV27 and TRBJ1-5, with D possibly TRBD1 on 6 matching bases. CDR3: CASSSGQSSNQPQHF. CDR3 coding DNA: TGTGCCAGCAGTTCAGGACAGTCTAGCAATCAGCCCCAGCATTTT.